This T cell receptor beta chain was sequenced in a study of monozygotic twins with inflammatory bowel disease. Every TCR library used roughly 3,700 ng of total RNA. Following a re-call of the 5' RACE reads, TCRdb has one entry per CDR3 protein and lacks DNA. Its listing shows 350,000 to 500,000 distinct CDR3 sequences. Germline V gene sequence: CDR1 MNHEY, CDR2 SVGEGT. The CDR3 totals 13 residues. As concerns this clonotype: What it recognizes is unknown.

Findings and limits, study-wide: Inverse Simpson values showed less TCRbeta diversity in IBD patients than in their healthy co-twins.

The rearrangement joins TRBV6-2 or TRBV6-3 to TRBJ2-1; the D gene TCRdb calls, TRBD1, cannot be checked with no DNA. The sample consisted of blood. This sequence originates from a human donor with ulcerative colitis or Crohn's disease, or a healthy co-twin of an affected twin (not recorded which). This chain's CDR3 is CASSPEIYNEQFF.